This T cell receptor (beta chain) was profiled in a study of beta chain features in type 1 diabetes. Broader study findings: It was not settled here whether HLA type affects TCRB rearrangement.

A word on this clone: The antigen is undetermined.

Reverse transcribing all isolated RNA meant expressed TCRB transcripts were sequenced. The protocol was immunoSEQ multiplex PCR, while the TCRdb copy is restricted to in-frame clones and leaves out a portion. The sample lists 120,000 to 150,000 clones, roughly a tenth occurring once. V was pared by 5 bases and J by 4 bases, with 8 bases of the junction left unmatched. The germline V gene has CDR1 SGHTA and CDR2 FQGNSA. CDR3 length: 16 amino acids. A sort by CD45RO/CCR7/CD25/CD127/CD95/CD27 yielded CD4+ naive, central memory, regulatory and stem cell-like memory cells. Sorted populations all exceeded 98% purity.

The chain employs TRBV7-2 and TRBJ2-3; 11 bases match TRBD2. Material for sequencing was naive CD4+ T cells from blood. This clonotype originated in a man between 18 and 29 years old in good health. The CDR3 DNA reads as TGTGCCAGCAGCCCCACAACTAGCGGGGGATCAGATACGCAGTATTTT. It yields the protein CASSPTTSGGSDTQYF.